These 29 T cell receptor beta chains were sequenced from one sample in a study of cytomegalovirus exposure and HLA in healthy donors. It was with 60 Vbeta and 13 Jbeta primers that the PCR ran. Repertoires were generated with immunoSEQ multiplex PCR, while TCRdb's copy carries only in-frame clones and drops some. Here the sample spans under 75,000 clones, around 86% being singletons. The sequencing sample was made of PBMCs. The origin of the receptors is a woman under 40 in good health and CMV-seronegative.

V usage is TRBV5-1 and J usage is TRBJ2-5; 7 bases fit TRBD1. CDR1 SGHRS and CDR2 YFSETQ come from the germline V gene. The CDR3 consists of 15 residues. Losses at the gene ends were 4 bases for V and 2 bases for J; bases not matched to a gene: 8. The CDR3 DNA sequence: TGCGCCAGCAGCACCTTGGACAGGCCTCAAGAGACCCAGTACTTC. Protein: CASSTLDRPQETQYF.

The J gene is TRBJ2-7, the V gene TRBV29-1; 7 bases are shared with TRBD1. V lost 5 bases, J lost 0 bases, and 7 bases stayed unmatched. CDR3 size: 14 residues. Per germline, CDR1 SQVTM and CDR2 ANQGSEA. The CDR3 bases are TGCAGCGTTACCGGGACAGAAGACTCCTACGAGCAGTACTTC. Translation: CSVTGTEDSYEQYF.

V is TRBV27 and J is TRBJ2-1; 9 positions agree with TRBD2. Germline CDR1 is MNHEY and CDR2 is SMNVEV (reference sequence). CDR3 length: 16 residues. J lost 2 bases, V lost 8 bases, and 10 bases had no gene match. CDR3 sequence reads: CASGDPSGTTYNEQFF. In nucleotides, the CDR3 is TGTGCCAGCGGGGACCCTAGCGGGACTACCTACAATGAGCAGTTCTTC.

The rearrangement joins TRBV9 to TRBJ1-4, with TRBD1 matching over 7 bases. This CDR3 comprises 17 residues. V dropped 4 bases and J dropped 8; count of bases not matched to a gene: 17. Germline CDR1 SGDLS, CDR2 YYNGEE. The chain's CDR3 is CASSPISTGRKDEKLFF. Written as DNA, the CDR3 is TGTGCCAGCAGCCCGATATCGACAGGGAGGAAAGACGAAAAACTGTTTTTT.

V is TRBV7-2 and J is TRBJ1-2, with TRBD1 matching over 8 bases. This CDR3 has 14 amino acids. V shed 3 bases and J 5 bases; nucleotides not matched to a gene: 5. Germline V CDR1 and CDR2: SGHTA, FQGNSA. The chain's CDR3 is CASSFSQGVYGYTF. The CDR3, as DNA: TGTGCCAGCAGCTTCTCACAGGGGGTGTATGGCTACACCTTC.

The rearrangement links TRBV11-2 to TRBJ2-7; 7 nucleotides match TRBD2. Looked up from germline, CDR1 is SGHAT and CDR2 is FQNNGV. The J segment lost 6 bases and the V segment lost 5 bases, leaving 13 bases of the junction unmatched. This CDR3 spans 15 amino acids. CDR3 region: CASSGYSGVPIEQYF. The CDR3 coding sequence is TGTGCCAGCAGCGGCTACAGCGGGGTCCCCATCGAGCAGTACTTC.

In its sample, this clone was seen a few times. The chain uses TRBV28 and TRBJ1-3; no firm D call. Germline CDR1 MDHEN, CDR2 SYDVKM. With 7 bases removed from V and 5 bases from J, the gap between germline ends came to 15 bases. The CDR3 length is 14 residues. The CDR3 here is CASTSGSPRNTIYF. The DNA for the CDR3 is TGTGCCAGCACCTCGGGGTCACCACGAAACACCATATATTTT.

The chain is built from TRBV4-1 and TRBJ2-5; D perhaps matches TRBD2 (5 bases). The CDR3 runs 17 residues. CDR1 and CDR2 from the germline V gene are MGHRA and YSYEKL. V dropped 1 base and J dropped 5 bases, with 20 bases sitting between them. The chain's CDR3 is CASSQGVGVGFGETQYF. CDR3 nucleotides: TGCGCCAGCAGCCAAGGGGTGGGAGTGGGGTTTGGGGAGACCCAGTACTTC.

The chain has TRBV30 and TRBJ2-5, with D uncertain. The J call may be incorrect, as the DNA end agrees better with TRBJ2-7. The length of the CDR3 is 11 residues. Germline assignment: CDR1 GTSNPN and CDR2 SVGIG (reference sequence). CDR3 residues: CAWSFQVEQYF. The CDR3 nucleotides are TGTGCCTGGTCCTTTCAGGTCGAGCAGTACTTC.

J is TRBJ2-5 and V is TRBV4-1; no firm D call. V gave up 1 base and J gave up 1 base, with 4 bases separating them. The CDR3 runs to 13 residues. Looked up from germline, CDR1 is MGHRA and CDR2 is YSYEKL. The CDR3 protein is CASSQAVQETQYF. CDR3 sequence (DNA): TGCGCCAGCAGCCAAGCCGTCCAAGAGACCCAGTACTTC.

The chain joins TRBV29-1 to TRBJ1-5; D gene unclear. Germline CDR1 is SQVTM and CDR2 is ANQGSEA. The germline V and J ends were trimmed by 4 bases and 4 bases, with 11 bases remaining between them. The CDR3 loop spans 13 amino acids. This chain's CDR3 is CSVGGGLNQPQHF. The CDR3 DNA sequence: TGCAGCGTTGGGGGTGGACTTAATCAGCCCCAGCATTTT. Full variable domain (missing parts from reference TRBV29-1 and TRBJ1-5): SAVISQKPSRDICQRGTSLTIQCQVDSQVTMMFWYRQQPGQSLTLIATANQGSEATYESGFVIDKFPISRPNLTFSTLTVSNMSPEDSSIYLCSVGGGLNQPQHFGDGTRLSIL.

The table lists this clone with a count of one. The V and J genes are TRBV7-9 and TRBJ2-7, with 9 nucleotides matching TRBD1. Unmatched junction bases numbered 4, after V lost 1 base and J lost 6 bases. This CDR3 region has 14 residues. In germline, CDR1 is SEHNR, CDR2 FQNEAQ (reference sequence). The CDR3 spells CASSLDGTGSEQYF. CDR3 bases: TGTGCCAGCAGCTTAGACGGGACAGGGAGCGAGCAGTACTTC.

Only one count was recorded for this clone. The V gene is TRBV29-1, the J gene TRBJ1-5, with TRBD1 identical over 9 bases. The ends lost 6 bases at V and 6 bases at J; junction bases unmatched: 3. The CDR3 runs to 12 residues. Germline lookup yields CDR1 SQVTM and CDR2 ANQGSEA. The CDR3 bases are TGCAGCGTAGGACAGGGGAGTCAGCCCCAGCATTTT. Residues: CSVGQGSQPQHF.

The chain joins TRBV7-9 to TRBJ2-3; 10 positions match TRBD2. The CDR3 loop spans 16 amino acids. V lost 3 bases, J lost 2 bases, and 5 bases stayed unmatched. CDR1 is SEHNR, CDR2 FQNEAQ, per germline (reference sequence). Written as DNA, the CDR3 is TGTGCCAGCAGCTTGGGAGCGGGAGGGCCCACAGATACGCAGTATTTT. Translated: CASSLGAGGPTDTQYF.

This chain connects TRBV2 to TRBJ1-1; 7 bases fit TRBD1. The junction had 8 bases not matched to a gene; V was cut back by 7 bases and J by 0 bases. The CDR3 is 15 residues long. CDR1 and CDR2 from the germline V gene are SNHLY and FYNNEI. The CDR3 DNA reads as TGTGCCAGCACCGCGGACAGGAACATGAACACTGAAGCTTTCTTT. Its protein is CASTADRNMNTEAFF. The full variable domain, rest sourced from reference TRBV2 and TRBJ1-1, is EPEVTQTPSHQVTQMGQEVILRCVPISNHLYFYWYRQILGQKVEFLVSFYNNEISEKSEIFDDQFSVERPDGSNFTLKIRSTKLEDSAMYFCASTADRNMNTEAFFGQGTRLTVV.

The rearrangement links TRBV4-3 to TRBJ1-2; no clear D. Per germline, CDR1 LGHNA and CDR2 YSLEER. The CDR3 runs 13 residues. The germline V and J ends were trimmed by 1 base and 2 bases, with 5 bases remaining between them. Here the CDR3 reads CASSQGPNYGYTF. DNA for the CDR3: TGCGCCAGCAGCCAAGGTCCAAACTATGGCTACACCTTC.

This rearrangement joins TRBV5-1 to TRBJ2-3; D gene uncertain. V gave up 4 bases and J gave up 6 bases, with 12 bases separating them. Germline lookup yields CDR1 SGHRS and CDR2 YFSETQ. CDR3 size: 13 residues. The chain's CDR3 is CASSAQIVDTQYF. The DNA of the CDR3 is TGCGCCAGCAGCGCCCAAATAGTCGATACGCAGTATTTT.

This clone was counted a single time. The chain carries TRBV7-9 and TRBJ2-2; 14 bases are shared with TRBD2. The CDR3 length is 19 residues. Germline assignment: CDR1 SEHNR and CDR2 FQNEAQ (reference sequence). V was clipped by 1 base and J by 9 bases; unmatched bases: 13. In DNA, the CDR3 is TGTGCCAGCAGCTTAGTAGAGGCCCTGACTAGCGGGAGGGGCCGGGAGCTGTTTTTT. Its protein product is CASSLVEALTSGRGRELFF. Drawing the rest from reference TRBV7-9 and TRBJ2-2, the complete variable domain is DTGVSQNPRHKITKRGQNVTFRCDPISEHNRLYWYRQTLGQGPEFLTYFQNEAQLEKSRLLSDRFSAERPKGSFSTLEIQRTEQGDSAMYLCASSLVEALTSGRGRELFFGEGSRLTVL.

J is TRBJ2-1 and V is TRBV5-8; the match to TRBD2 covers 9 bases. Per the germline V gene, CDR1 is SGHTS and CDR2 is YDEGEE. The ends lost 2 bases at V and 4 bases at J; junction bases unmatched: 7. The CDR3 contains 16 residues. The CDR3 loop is CASSLWSSGMYNEQFF. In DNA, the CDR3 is TGTGCCAGCAGCTTATGGTCTAGCGGGATGTACAATGAGCAGTTCTTC.

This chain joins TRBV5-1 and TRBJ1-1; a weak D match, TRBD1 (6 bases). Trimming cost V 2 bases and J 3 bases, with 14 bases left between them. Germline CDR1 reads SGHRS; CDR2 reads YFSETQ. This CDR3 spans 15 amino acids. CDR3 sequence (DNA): TGCGCCAGCAGCTTTAACAGGGTTCGGGACACTGAAGCTTTCTTT. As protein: CASSFNRVRDTEAFF.

The CDR3: CASSQGYGLAAYNEQFF. The CDR3 nucleotides read TGTGCCAGCAGCCAAGGTTACGGACTAGCGGCCTACAATGAGCAGTTCTTC. This chain joins TRBV14 and TRBJ2-1; 10 bases are a match to TRBD2. Germline CDR1 reads SGHDN; CDR2 reads FVKESK. The junction had 5 bases not matched to a gene; V was cut back by 1 base and J by 2 bases. The CDR3 length is 17 residues.

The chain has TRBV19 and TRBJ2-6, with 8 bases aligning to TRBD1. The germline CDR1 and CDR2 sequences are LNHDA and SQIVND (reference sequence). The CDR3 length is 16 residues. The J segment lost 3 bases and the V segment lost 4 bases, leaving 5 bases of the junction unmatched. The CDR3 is CASSRAGGVGANVLTF. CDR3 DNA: TGTGCCAGTAGTAGAGCAGGGGGCGTTGGGGCCAACGTCCTGACTTTC. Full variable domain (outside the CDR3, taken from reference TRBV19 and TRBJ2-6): DGGITQSPKYLFRKEGQNVTLSCEQNLNHDAMYWYRQDPGQGLRLIYYSQIVNDFQKGDIAEGYSVSREKKESFPLTVTSAQKNPTAFYLCASSRAGGVGANVLTFGAGSRLTVL.

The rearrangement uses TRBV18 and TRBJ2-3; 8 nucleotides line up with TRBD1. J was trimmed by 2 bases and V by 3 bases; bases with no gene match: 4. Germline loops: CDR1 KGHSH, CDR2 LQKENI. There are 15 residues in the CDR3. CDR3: CASSPGQGLTDTQYF. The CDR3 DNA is TGTGCCAGCTCACCCGGACAGGGCCTCACAGATACGCAGTATTTT.

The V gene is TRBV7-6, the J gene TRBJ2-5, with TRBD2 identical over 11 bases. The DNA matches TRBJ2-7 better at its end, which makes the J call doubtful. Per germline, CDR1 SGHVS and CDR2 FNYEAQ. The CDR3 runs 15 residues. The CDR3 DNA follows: TGTGCCAGCAGCTCCTTAGCGGGAGGGCCGGACGAGCAGTACTTC. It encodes CASSSLAGGPDEQYF.

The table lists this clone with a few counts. CDR3 nucleotides: TGTGCCAGCAAAGACAGGGGAACTAATGAAAAACTGTTTTTT. Protein product: CASKDRGTNEKLFF. V is TRBV28 and J is TRBJ1-4; TRBD1 aligns across 8 bases. The germline gives CDR1 MDHEN, CDR2 SYDVKM. CDR3 length: 14 amino acids. J lost 1 base, V lost 7 bases, and 2 bases had no gene match.

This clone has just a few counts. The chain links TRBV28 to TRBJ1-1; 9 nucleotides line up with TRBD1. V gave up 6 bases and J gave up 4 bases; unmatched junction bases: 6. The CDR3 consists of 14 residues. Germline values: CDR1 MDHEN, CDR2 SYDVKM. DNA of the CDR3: TGTGCCAGCAGCCGACAGGGGGGGGCCACTGAAGCTTTCTTT. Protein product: CASSRQGGATEAFF. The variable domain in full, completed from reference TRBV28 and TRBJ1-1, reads DVKVTQSSRYLVKRTGEKVFLECVQDMDHENMFWYRQDPGLGLRLIYFSYDVKMKEKGDIPEGYSVSREKKERFSLILESASTNQTSMYLCASSRQGGATEAFFGQGTRLTVV.

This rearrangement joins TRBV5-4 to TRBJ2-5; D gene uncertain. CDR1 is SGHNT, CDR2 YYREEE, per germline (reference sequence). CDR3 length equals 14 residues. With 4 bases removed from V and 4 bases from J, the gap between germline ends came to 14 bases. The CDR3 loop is CASSPGSRSETQYF. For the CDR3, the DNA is TGTGCCAGCAGCCCCGGGTCACGTTCAGAGACCCAGTACTTC.

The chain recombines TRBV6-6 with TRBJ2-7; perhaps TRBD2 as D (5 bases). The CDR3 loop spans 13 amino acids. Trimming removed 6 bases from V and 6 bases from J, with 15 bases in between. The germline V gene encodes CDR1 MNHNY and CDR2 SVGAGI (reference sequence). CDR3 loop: CASSLDGEGEQYF. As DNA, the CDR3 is TGTGCCAGCAGCCTGGACGGGGAAGGCGAGCAGTACTTC.

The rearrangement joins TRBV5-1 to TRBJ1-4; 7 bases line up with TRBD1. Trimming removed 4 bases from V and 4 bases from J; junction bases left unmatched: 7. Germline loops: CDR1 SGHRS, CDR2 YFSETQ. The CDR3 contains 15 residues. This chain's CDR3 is CASSPRQGLNEKLFF. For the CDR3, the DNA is TGCGCCAGCAGCCCCCGACAGGGCCTTAATGAAAAACTGTTTTTT.